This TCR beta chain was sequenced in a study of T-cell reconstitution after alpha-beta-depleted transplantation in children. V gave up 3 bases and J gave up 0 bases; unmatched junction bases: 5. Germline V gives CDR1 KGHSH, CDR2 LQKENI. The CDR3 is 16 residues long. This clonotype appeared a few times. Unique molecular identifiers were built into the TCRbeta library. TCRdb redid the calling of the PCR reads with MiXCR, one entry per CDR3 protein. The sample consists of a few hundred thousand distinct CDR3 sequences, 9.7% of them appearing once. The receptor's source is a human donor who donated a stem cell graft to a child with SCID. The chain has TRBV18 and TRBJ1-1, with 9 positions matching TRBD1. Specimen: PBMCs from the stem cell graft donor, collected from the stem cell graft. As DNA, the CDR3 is TGTGCCAGCTCACCCCGGGACAGGGCTATGAACACTGAAGCTTTCTTT. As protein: CASSPRDRAMNTEAFF.